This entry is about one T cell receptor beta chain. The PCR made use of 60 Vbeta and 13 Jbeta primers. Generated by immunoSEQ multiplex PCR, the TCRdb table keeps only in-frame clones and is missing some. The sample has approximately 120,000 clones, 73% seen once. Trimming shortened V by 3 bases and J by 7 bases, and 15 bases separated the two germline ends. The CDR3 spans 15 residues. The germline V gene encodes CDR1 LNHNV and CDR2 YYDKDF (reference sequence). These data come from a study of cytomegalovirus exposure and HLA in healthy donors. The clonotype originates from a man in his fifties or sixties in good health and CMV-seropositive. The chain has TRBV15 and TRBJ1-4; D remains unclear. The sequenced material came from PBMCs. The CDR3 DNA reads TGTGCCACCAGCAGCGCGGACGGTCGGGGTGAAAAACTGTTTTTT. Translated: CATSSADGRGEKLFF.